This T cell receptor (beta chain) came from a study of OX40 agonist ivuxolimab in advanced cancers. At the level of the study: Ivuxolimab was delivered to patients intravenously every 2 weeks at doses spanning 0.01 to 10 mg/kg.

Trimming cost V 0 bases and J 4 bases, with 12 bases left between them. The CDR3 extends over 15 amino acids. Germline V gives CDR1 MNHEY, CDR2 SVGAGI. Libraries were prepared by immunoSEQ multiplex PCR; TCRdb keeps only in-frame clonotypes and omits some of them. The sample contains nearly 60,000 clones, approximately 88% of which appear only once. The material sequenced was CD4+ or CD8+ T cells sorted from blood, taken in a trial of the OX40 agonist ivuxolimab. The receptor was isolated from an adult with an advanced solid tumor such as melanoma, head and neck, liver or kidney cancer. The chain combines TRBV6-5 with TRBJ1-1; D not resolved. The DNA for the CDR3 is TGTGCCAGCAGTTACTCTTCCGGGAGGGCCACTGAAGCTTTCTTT. Residues: CASSYSSGRATEAFF.